The clone carrying this T cell receptor beta chain showed up just a few times. Its specificity is not known. The source of the sample is a study of PD-L1 blockade in urothelial cancer. Looking at the study overall: Dosed intravenously at 1,200 mg every 3 weeks, atezolizumab was initiated by patients at some point between 2012 and 2014. After treatment start, blood was analyzed at 3 weeks (second dose) and at 6 weeks. Findings and limits, study-wide: Pretreatment TCR clonality in blood, when below the median, was predictive of better survival.

This table comes from immunoSEQ multiplex PCR, and its TCRdb copy is limited to in-frame clones, with some not included. The table includes 35,000 to 40,000 clones, 82% detected once. Germline V gene sequence: CDR1 SNHLY, CDR2 FYNNEI. This CDR3 contains 13 residues. The ends lost 6 bases at V and 5 bases at J; junction bases unmatched: 4. The gene calls are TRBV2 and TRBJ1-2, with 9 bases fitting TRBD1. Specimen: PBMCs, collected around atezolizumab (anti-PD-L1) treatment. The sequence was obtained from a man in his 60s with urothelial cancer. The CDR3 loop reads CASREDRGYGYTF. The DNA of the CDR3 is TGTGCCAGCAGGGAGGACAGGGGATATGGCTACACCTTC.